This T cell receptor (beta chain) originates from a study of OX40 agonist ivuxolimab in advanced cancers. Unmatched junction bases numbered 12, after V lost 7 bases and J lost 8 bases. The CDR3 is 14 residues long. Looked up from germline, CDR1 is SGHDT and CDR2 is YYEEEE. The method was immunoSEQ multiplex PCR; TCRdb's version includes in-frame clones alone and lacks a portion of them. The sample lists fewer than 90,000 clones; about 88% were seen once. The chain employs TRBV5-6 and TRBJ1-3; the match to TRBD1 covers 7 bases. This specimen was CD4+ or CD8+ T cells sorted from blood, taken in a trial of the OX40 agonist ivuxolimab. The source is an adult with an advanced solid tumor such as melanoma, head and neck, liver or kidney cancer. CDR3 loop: CASRVRGLLDTIYF. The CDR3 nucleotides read TGTGCCAGCCGAGTGAGGGGGCTTCTAGACACCATATATTTT.